Presented here are 13 T cell receptor beta chains from one specimen sequenced in a study of T-cell reconstitution after alpha-beta-depleted transplantation in children. Preparing the TCRbeta library involved the use of unique molecular identifiers. A single record per CDR3 protein comes from TCRdb applying MiXCR to the PCR reads. The sample lists around 300,000 distinct CDR3 sequences, more than 9% seen once, with about a quarter in the top ten. Material: peripheral blood, obtained 180 days after TCRalphabeta/CD19-depleted stem cell transplant. Receptors were obtained from a male patient between 2 and 15 years old who had a stem cell transplant for chronic granulomatous disease, so the T cells may come from the graft donor.

This clonotype was observed a handful of times. The rearrangement uses TRBV7-8 and TRBJ2-3, with TRBD2 matching over 12 bases. The V and J ends lost 3 bases and 2 bases, in that order; junction bases with no gene match: 3. Germline-derived CDR1 and CDR2 are SGHVS and FQNEAQ. There are 16 residues in the CDR3. CDR3 residues: CASSFRLAGATDTQYF. Written as DNA, the CDR3 is TGTGCCAGCAGCTTCCGACTAGCGGGAGCCACAGATACGCAGTATTTT. Variable domain in full (rest from reference TRBV7-8 and TRBJ2-3): GAGVSQSPRYKVAKRGQDVALRCDPISGHVSLFWYQQALGQGPEFLTYFQNEAQLDKSGLPSDRFFAERPEGSVSTLKIQRTQQEDSAVYLCASSFRLAGATDTQYFGPGTRLTVL.

Ten or more counts support this clonotype. The chain couples TRBV13 to TRBJ1-2, with 8 nucleotides matching TRBD1. CDR3 length equals 15 residues. V trimming: 2 bases; J trimming: 4 bases; junction bases outside the gene matches: 6. Germline CDR1 PRHDT, CDR2 FYEKMQ (reference sequence). The chain's CDR3 is CASSLRNRGSYGYTF. The CDR3 nucleotides read TGTGCCAGCAGCTTACGCAACAGGGGGTCCTATGGCTACACCTTC.

This clonotype was counted at least ten times. In DNA, the CDR3 is TGTGCCAGCAGTCCACGGGCCAGACTAGCGCGGGAGCAGTTCTTC. Protein: CASSPRARLAREQFF. The rearrangement uses TRBV12-3 or TRBV12-4 and TRBJ2-1; 8 bases fit TRBD2. The ends lost 5 bases at V and 10 bases at J; junction bases unmatched: 13. This CDR3 is built from 15 residues.

This clonotype was seen at least ten times. The chain uses TRBV5-1 and TRBJ2-5, with D possibly being TRBD2 (6 bases). Trimming cost V 4 bases and J 7 bases, with 11 bases left between them. Germline CDR1 and CDR2: SGHRS and YFSETQ. CDR3 length: 12 amino acids. The CDR3 sequence is CASSRGSGTQYF. CDR3 DNA: TGCGCCAGCAGCCGGGGGAGCGGGACCCAGTACTTC.

This clonotype was seen a handful of times. V and J are TRBV3-1 and TRBJ2-7; D is possibly TRBD1 (5 bases). V lost 0 bases and J 3 bases, leaving 12 bases between the germline ends. The V gene's germline CDR1 is LGHDT and CDR2 YNNKEL (reference sequence). The CDR3 totals 15 residues. The CDR3 reads CASSQDLGPLYEQYF. The CDR3 coding sequence is TGTGCCAGCAGCCAAGATCTGGGGCCGCTCTACGAGCAGTACTTC.

This clonotype came up once. A read error may produce the germline difference seen at one junction end. The rearrangement uses TRBV4-3 and TRBJ1-5, with unresolved D. Germline lookup yields CDR1 LGHNA and CDR2 YSLEER. This CDR3 has 13 residues. The CDR3 DNA follows: TGCGCCAGCAGCCAAAACCGGAATCAGCCCCAGCGTTTT. As protein: CASSQNRNQPQRF.

V gene TRBV20-1 combines with J gene TRBJ2-1, with 11 bases fitting TRBD1. The CDR3 has 14 residues. Germline CDR1 DFQATT, CDR2 SNEGSKA (reference sequence). Trimming removed 6 bases from V and 6 bases from J; junction bases left unmatched: 7. The CDR3 sequence is CSAIWTGGSNEQFF. The CDR3 DNA reads TGCAGTGCGATTTGGACAGGGGGCAGCAATGAGCAGTTCTTC.

This clonotype was observed many times. V gene TRBV10-3 combines with J gene TRBJ1-1; perhaps TRBD1 as D (5 bases). CDR3 length equals 12 residues. Germline V gene sequence: CDR1 ENHRY, CDR2 SYGVKD. Trimming stripped 10 bases from V and 0 bases from J, with 9 bases between. CDR3 in DNA: TGTGCCACGACAGCTCTGAACACTGAAGCTTTCTTT. This translates into CATTALNTEAFF.

Many counts were recorded for this clonotype. This chain uses TRBV20-1 with TRBJ2-1; the D gene is possibly TRBD2 (7 bases). The V end was cut by 3 bases, the J end by 2 bases, with 11 bases between. Germline V gene lookup returns CDR1 DFQATT and CDR2 SNEGSKA (reference sequence). The CDR3 is 14 amino acids. CDR3 sequence (DNA): TGCAGTGCTAGCTGGGGGGGCCCCTACAATGAGCAGTTCTTC. Translation: CSASWGGPYNEQFF.

For this clonotype: One base away lies a much larger clone, so this may be a sequencing read error. The rearrangement links TRBV7-2 to TRBJ1-4; 7 bases line up with TRBD1. The CDR3 is made up of 15 amino acids. Per germline, CDR1 SGHTA and CDR2 FQGNSA. The CDR3 DNA is TGTGCCATCAGCCTGCGACCAGGGGGGAATGAAAAACTGTTTTTT. Amino acid sequence: CAISLRPGGNEKLFF.

At least ten counts were recorded for this clonotype. The CDR3: CASSQRGTGGGQPQHF. Written as DNA, the CDR3 is TGCGCCAGCAGCCAAAGAGGGACAGGGGGCGGTCAGCCCCAGCATTTT. The genes are TRBV4-1 and TRBJ1-5; the match to TRBD1 covers 12 bases. CDR1 is MGHRA and CDR2 is YSYEKL in the germline V gene. J gave up 6 bases and V 2 bases, and 5 bases lay outside the gene matches. This CDR3 region has 16 residues.

This clonotype showed up many times. This chain uses TRBV5-6 with TRBJ1-1, with 8 bases identical to TRBD1. This CDR3 comprises 14 residues. Trimming took 0 bases from V and 8 from J; bases not matched to a gene: 6. Germline lookup yields CDR1 SGHDT and CDR2 YYEEEE. The CDR3 sequence is CASSLAGTGYEAFF. Here the CDR3 DNA reads TGTGCCAGCAGCTTGGCCGGGACAGGATACGAAGCTTTCTTT.

The V call is TRBV15, the J call TRBJ2-7, with 7 bases matching TRBD1. The J segment lost 3 bases and the V segment lost 3 bases, leaving 2 bases of the junction unmatched. This CDR3 contains 13 residues. Germline-derived CDR1 and CDR2 are LNHNV and YYDKDF (reference sequence). CDR3 DNA sequence: TGTGCCACCAGCAGGACAGGGCTCTACGAGCAGTACTTC. It yields the protein CATSRTGLYEQYF.